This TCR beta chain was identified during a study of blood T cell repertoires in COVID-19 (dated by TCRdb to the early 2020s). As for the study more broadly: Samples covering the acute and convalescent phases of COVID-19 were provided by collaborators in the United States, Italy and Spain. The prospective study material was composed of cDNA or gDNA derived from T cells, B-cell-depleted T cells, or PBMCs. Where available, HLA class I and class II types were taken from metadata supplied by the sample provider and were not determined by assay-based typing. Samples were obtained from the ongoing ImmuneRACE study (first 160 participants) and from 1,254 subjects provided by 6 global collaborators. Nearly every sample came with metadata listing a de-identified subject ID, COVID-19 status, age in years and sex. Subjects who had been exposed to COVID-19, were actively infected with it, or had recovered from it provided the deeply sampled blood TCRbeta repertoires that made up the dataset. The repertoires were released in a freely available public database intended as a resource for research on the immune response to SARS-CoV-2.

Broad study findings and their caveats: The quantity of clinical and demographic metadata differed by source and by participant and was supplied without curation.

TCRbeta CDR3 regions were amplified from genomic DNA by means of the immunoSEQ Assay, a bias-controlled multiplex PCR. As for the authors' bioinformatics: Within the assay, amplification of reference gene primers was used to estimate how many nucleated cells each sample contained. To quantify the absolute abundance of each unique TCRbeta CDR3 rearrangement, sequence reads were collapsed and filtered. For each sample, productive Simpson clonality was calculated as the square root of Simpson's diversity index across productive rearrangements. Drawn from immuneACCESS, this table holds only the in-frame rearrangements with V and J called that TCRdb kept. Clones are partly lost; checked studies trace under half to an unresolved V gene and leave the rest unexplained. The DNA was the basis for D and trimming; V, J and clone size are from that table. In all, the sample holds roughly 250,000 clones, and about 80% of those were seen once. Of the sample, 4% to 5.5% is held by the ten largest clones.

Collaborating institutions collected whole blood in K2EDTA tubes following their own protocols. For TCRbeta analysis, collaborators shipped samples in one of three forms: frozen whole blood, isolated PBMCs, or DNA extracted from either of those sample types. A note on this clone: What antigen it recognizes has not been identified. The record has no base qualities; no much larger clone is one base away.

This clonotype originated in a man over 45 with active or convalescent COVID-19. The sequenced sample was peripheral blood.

CDR3 region: CASSAVGTEAFF. At the DNA level, the sequence is TGTGCCAGCAGCGCTGTCGGCACTGAAGCTTTCTTT. The chain joins TRBV3-1 (or the pseudogene TRBV3-2) to TRBJ1-1; no D gene is confidently identified. The germline V gene (reference sequence) specifies LGHDT as CDR1 and YNNKEL as CDR2. The CDR3, from cysteine to phenylalanine, totals 12 residues. Of the read, only the CDR3 DNA is kept; its 36 bases are in frame from base 1. Cut back by 5 bases and 4 bases, the V and J ends lie 8 bases apart.